The 31 T cell receptor beta chains in this list originate from one sample, sequenced in a study of shared clonotypes between healthy human individuals. Using immunoSEQ multiplex PCR, the repertoire was profiled, and TCRdb retains in-frame clones only, with some absent. The repertoire includes some 2 million clones, roughly 94% of them detected once, and approximately 1.2% sits in the top ten. The naive CD8 population came from CD45RO-negative cells selected for CCR7, without terminally differentiated effector memory CD45RA+ cells. Sequenced: naive CD8+ T cells sorted from blood. Every receptor here comes from a man in his late teens or twenties in good health.

This clone was seen once. This chain connects TRBV15 to TRBJ2-7; D gene ambiguous. Germline V gene data show CDR1 as LNHNV and CDR2 as YYDKDF (reference sequence). The CDR3 spans 14 residues. With 3 bases removed from V and 4 bases from J, the gap between germline ends came to 13 bases. The CDR3 region has the DNA TGTGCCACCAGCAGCCTCTGGGGTGATTACGAGCAGTACTTC. Translating gives CATSSLWGDYEQYF.

The table lists this clone with a count of one. This chain uses TRBV27 with TRBJ2-7; D assignment may be TRBD1 or TRBD2 (5 bases each). The CDR3 covers 15 residues. Germline V gene data show CDR1 as MNHEY and CDR2 as SMNVEV (reference sequence). V gave up 5 bases and J gave up 5 bases, with 19 bases separating them. The CDR3 nucleotides are TGTGCCAGCAGTCCCGGGGCTTTGGTGGGGCACGAGCAGTACTTC. Its protein is CASSPGALVGHEQYF.

This rearrangement joins TRBV2 to TRBJ2-7, with D possibly TRBD2 on 7 matching bases. From germline, CDR1 is SNHLY and CDR2 FYNNEI. Trimming pared 7 bases from V and 1 base from J, leaving 17 bases between. This CDR3 spans 15 amino acids. The CDR3 bases are TGTGCCAGCACCCGGGGGGCCGTCGGATCCTACGAGCAGTACTTC. It is translated as CASTRGAVGSYEQYF.

About this clone: The same CDR3 also results from other DNA sequences found in this sample. The rearrangement joins TRBV28 to TRBJ2-7, with a tentative D call TRBD2 (6 bases). Germline V lookup: CDR1 MDHEN, CDR2 SYDVKM. Trimming removed 3 bases at V and 1 base at J, with 7 bases between. The CDR3 is 13 amino acids. Here the CDR3 DNA reads TGTGCCAGCAGTTTCGCGGGGTCCTACGAGCAGTACTTC. This codes for CASSFAGSYEQYF.

The J gene is TRBJ2-3, the V gene TRBV14, with D perhaps being TRBD1 or TRBD2 (5 bases each). CDR3 size: 15 residues. V lost 5 bases, J lost 6 bases, and 18 bases lay in between. Germline loops: CDR1 SGHDN, CDR2 FVKESK. This chain's CDR3 is CASSEGTPELDTQYF. The CDR3 DNA follows: TGTGCCAGCAGCGAAGGGACCCCCGAGCTGGATACGCAGTATTTT.

The chain links TRBV28 to TRBJ2-7, with 9 nucleotides matching TRBD1. The CDR3 is 17 amino acids. V shed 4 bases and J 1 base; nucleotides not matched to a gene: 11. Germline CDR1 MDHEN, CDR2 SYDVKM. This CDR3 is CASSSRGSTGGSYEQYF. CDR3 bases: TGTGCCAGCAGTTCTAGGGGATCGACAGGGGGTTCCTACGAGCAGTACTTC.

A note on this clone: This sample also contains other DNA sequences that code for the same CDR3. J is TRBJ2-7 and V is TRBV5-1; D uncertain. CDR1 and CDR2 from the germline V gene are SGHRS and YFSETQ. Trimming left V 2 bases short and J 4 bases short, with 10 bases between. There are 13 residues in the CDR3. The CDR3 nucleotides are TGCGCCAGCAGCTTCGGGCCTGGATACGAGCAGTACTTC. Translating gives CASSFGPGYEQYF. The full variable domain, its missing parts supplied by reference TRBV5-1 and TRBJ2-7, is KAGVTQTPRYLIKTRGQQVTLSCSPISGHRSVSWYQQTPGQGLQFLFEYFSETQRNKGNFPGRFSGRQFSNSRSEMNVSTLELGDSALYLCASSFGPGYEQYFGPGTRLTVT.

The chain combines TRBV30 with TRBJ1-4; perhaps TRBD1 as D (5 bases). The CDR3 extends over 13 amino acids. V was shortened by 4 bases and J by 7 bases, with 13 bases between the two germline ends. Per germline, CDR1 GTSNPN and CDR2 SVGIG (reference sequence). The CDR3 loop is CAWNRGVGEKLFF. CDR3 sequence (DNA): TGTGCCTGGAACCGGGGGGTGGGTGAAAAACTGTTTTTT.

This sequence joins TRBV11-2 and TRBJ1-4, with D uncertain. The germline V and J ends were trimmed by 5 bases and 8 bases, with 15 bases remaining between them. This CDR3 is built from 14 residues. The germline CDR1 and CDR2 sequences are SGHAT and FQNNGV. CDR3 amino acids: CASSPSGKSEKLFF. The CDR3 nucleotides are TGTGCCAGCAGCCCCTCCGGGAAGAGCGAAAAACTGTTTTTT.

V usage is TRBV28 and J usage is TRBJ2-7, with TRBD1 identical over 10 bases. V was pared by 5 bases and J by 5 bases, with 12 bases of the junction left unmatched. This CDR3 comprises 16 residues. The germline V gene has CDR1 MDHEN and CDR2 SYDVKM. This CDR3 reads CASSATDRGLVNEQYF. The CDR3 DNA is TGTGCCAGCAGTGCGACAGACAGGGGGCTTGTCAACGAGCAGTACTTC.

With regard to this clone: Other DNA sequences of this sample code for an identical CDR3. J is TRBJ2-7 and V is TRBV6-5; D remains unclear. V lost 0 bases to trimming and J lost 7 bases, with 10 bases between them. The germline V gene has CDR1 MNHEY and CDR2 SVGAGI. The CDR3 spans 13 residues. The CDR3 protein is CASSYSLGGEQYF. The CDR3 DNA follows: TGTGCCAGCAGTTACTCGCTAGGCGGTGAGCAGTACTTC.

The chain couples TRBV6-1 to TRBJ2-5; 8 bases fit TRBD2. V was pared by 2 bases and J by 4 bases, with 3 bases of the junction left unmatched. The germline gives CDR1 MNHNS, CDR2 SASEGT. CDR3 length: 14 amino acids. CDR3 DNA: TGTGCCAGCAGTGAACATCTAGCGGGAGAGACCCAGTACTTC. Its translation is CASSEHLAGETQYF.

The chain is built from TRBV9 and TRBJ2-3; possible D gene TRBD1, 6 bases. Trimming pared 3 bases from V and 6 bases from J, leaving 8 bases between. This CDR3 region has 12 residues. Germline assignment: CDR1 SGDLS and CDR2 YYNGEE. The CDR3 region is CASSEGVDTQYF. CDR3 in DNA: TGTGCCAGCAGCGAGGGGGTGGATACGCAGTATTTT.

The genes are TRBV2 and TRBJ1-2; a weak D match, TRBD1 (6 bases). CDR1 is SNHLY and CDR2 is FYNNEI in the germline V gene. The CDR3 extends over 13 amino acids. The ends were cut back, 7 bases at V and 8 bases at J, with 17 bases in the middle. CDR3 sequence (DNA): TGTGCCAGCACTCTTACAGGGTATGAGGGCTACACCTTC. Protein sequence: CASTLTGYEGYTF.

The CDR3 DNA follows: TGTGCCAGCAGTCCCAAAGACAGAAACACTGAAGCTTTCTTT. Its protein product is CASSPKDRNTEAFF. The V gene is TRBV2, the J gene TRBJ1-1, with TRBD1 as a possible D gene (5 bases). V lost 5 bases to trimming and J lost 2 bases, with 12 bases between them. Germline V gene data show CDR1 as SNHLY and CDR2 as FYNNEI. This CDR3 spans 14 amino acids. Based on the CDR3 plus reference TRBV2 and TRBJ1-1, the full variable domain is EPEVTQTPSHQVTQMGQEVILRCVPISNHLYFYWYRQILGQKVEFLVSFYNNEISEKSEIFDDQFSVERPDGSNFTLKIRSTKLEDSAMYFCASSPKDRNTEAFFGQGTRLTVV.

The chain employs TRBV6-1 and TRBJ1-1, with D unclear. The CDR3 sequence is 14 residues long. Trimming stripped 2 bases from V and 5 bases from J, with 12 bases between. Germline V gene lookup returns CDR1 MNHNS and CDR2 SASEGT. CDR3 bases: TGTGCCAGCAGTGAATGGCCCGGGGAGACTGAAGCTTTCTTT. Translated: CASSEWPGETEAFF.

J is TRBJ2-2 and V is TRBV7-6, with 9 bases aligning to TRBD2. V shed 1 base and J 6 bases; nucleotides not matched to a gene: 3. CDR1 and CDR2 from the germline V gene are SGHVS and FNYEAQ. This CDR3 is built from 15 residues. CDR3 sequence (DNA): TGTGCCAGCAGCTTAGTAGCGGGAGCCCCCGGGGAGCTGTTTTTT. Translated: CASSLVAGAPGELFF.

This clone has only one observation. DNA of the CDR3: TGTGCCAGCAGCTTCCTGAGGGAGACGGTAAACGAGCAGTACTTC. It is translated as CASSFLRETVNEQYF. The chain links TRBV13 to TRBJ2-7; TRBD2 is a possible D gene (5 bases). The CDR3 has 15 amino acids. With 3 bases removed from V and 5 bases from J, the gap between germline ends came to 17 bases. Germline assignment: CDR1 PRHDT and CDR2 FYEKMQ (reference sequence). The full variable domain, in which reference TRBV13 and TRBJ2-7 provide the parts outside the CDR3, is AAGVIQSPRHLIKEKRETATLKCYPIPRHDTVYWYQQGPGQDPQFLISFYEKMQSDKGSIPDRFSAQQFSDYHSELNMSSLELGDSALYFCASSFLRETVNEQYFGPGTRLTVT.

This rearrangement joins TRBV2 to TRBJ1-2; D call uncertain. The V and J ends lost 3 bases and 4 bases respectively, with 6 bases between them. In germline, CDR1 is SNHLY, CDR2 FYNNEI. CDR3 length: 12 residues. The CDR3 is CASSDLLYGYTF. The CDR3 DNA reads as TGTGCCAGCAGTGACCTGCTCTATGGCTACACCTTC.

The J gene is TRBJ2-7, the V gene TRBV7-6; unclear D gene. This CDR3 spans 15 amino acids. CDR1 is SGHVS and CDR2 is FNYEAQ in the germline V gene. Trimming pared 0 bases from V and 3 bases from J, leaving 12 bases between. The CDR3 DNA is TGTGCCAGCAGCTTAGCGGAGTATGGCAACTACGAGCAGTACTTC. Translating gives CASSLAEYGNYEQYF.

This clone was seen a single time. The chain joins TRBV1 to TRBJ1-5. TRBV1 is classified as a pseudogene. CDR3 length: 15 amino acids. The CDR3 protein is CTSPVGKNMGQPQHF. CDR3 DNA: TGCACCAGCCCGGTCGGTAAGAATATGGGTCAGCCCCAGCATTTT.

This CDR3 reads CASSLEARDYGYTF. CDR3 DNA sequence: TGTGCCAGCAGCTTGGAAGCCAGGGACTATGGCTACACCTTC. The chain links TRBV5-4 to TRBJ1-2; perhaps TRBD1 as D (5 bases). The V gene lost 0 bases and the J gene lost 3 bases, with 9 bases spanning the gap. The CDR3 consists of 14 residues. Germline CDR1 SGHNT, CDR2 YYREEE (reference sequence).

The chain links TRBV27 to TRBJ2-5, with TRBD2 as a possible D gene (5 bases). The CDR3 has 18 amino acids. Trimming removed 4 bases from V and 2 bases from J, with 23 bases in between. The germline gives CDR1 MNHEY, CDR2 SMNVEV (reference sequence). The DNA of the CDR3 is TGTGCCAGCAGTTCGACTATAGTGGCAACCGAGGGACAAGAGACCCAGTACTTC. Amino acid sequence: CASSSTIVATEGQETQYF.

The gene calls are TRBV19 and TRBJ2-1; 10 bases fit TRBD2. The CDR3 spans 15 residues. Trimming took 5 bases from V and 8 from J; bases not matched to a gene: 9. Germline V lookup: CDR1 LNHDA, CDR2 SQIVND (reference sequence). This CDR3 reads CASSSLAGVVDEQFF. Here the CDR3 DNA reads TGTGCCAGTAGTTCCCTAGCGGGAGTTGTCGATGAGCAGTTCTTC.

The gene calls are TRBV13 and TRBJ2-5; D is undetermined. The CDR3 is 13 residues long. Trimming took off 0 bases at V and 5 bases at J, with 7 bases between the two ends. The germline V gene has CDR1 PRHDT and CDR2 FYEKMQ (reference sequence). The CDR3 reads CASSLGGLETQYF. CDR3 DNA: TGTGCCAGCAGCTTAGGGGGCCTGGAGACCCAGTACTTC.

The chain has TRBV4-1 and TRBJ2-3; D unclear. CDR3 length: 15 amino acids. V lost 4 bases and J 0 bases, leaving 11 bases between the germline ends. Germline loops: CDR1 MGHRA, CDR2 YSYEKL. This CDR3 is CASSLLGYSTDTQYF. CDR3 DNA: TGCGCCAGCAGCCTACTTGGGTACAGCACAGATACGCAGTATTTT.

The chain is built from TRBV7-2 and TRBJ2-3; the D is unclear. V was trimmed by 2 bases and J by 2 bases, leaving 5 bases between them. The CDR3 has 13 residues. Germline V gene data show CDR1 as SGHTA and CDR2 as FQGNSA. CDR3 amino acids: CASSLMVTDTQYF. CDR3 nucleotides: TGTGCCAGCAGCTTAATGGTCACAGATACGCAGTATTTT. The full variable domain, rest sourced from reference TRBV7-2 and TRBJ2-3, is GAGVSQSPSNKVTEKGKDVELRCDPISGHTALYWYRQSLGQGLEFLIYFQGNSAPDKSGLPSDRFSAERTGGSVSTLTIQRTQQEDSAVYLCASSLMVTDTQYFGPGTRLTVL.

The chain has TRBV5-8 and TRBJ2-5; the match to TRBD2 covers 10 bases. Germline trimming cut 4 bases from V and 1 base from J; bases unmatched to any gene: 4. This CDR3 spans 15 amino acids. The germline V gene encodes CDR1 SGHTS and CDR2 YDEGEE. The CDR3 spells CASSGWTSGQETQYF. CDR3 DNA: TGTGCCAGCAGCGGCTGGACTAGCGGCCAAGAGACCCAGTACTTC.

The chain carries TRBV4-3 and TRBJ2-7; tentative D call: TRBD2 (5 bases). Trimming left V 0 bases short and J 1 base short, with 13 bases between. The CDR3 has 16 amino acids. Germline V CDR1 and CDR2: LGHNA, YSLEER. CDR3: CASSQERAEESYEQYF. The DNA of the CDR3 is TGCGCCAGCAGCCAAGAAAGAGCGGAAGAATCCTACGAGCAGTACTTC.

J is TRBJ1-3 and V is TRBV9; D is uncertain. This CDR3 has 13 amino acids. Per germline, CDR1 SGDLS and CDR2 YYNGEE. Trimming cost V 2 bases and J 4 bases, with 7 bases left between them. CDR3 loop: CASSVFGGNTIYF. CDR3 DNA: TGTGCCAGCAGCGTTTTTGGGGGAAACACCATATATTTT.

This clone turned up a few times. The chain has TRBV3-1 (or the pseudogene TRBV3-2) and TRBJ1-5, with D perhaps TRBD1 (6 bases). Germline loops: CDR1 LGHDT, CDR2 YNNKEL (reference sequence). This CDR3 region has 9 residues. V was cut by 4 bases and J by 16 bases, with 8 bases left in between. As DNA, the CDR3 is TGTGCCAGCAGCCCGGGACAACATTTT. It yields the protein CASSPGQHF.